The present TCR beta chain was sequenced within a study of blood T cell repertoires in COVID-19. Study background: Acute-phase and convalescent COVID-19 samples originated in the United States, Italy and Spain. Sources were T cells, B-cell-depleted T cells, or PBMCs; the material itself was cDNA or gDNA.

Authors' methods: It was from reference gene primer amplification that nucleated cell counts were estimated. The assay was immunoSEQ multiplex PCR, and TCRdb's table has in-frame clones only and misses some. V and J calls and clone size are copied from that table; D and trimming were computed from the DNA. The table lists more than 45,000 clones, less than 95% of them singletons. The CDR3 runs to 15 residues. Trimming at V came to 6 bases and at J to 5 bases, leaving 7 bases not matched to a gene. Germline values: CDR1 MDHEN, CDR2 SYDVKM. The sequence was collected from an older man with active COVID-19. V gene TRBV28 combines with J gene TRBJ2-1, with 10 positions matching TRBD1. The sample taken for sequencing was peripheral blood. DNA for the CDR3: TGTGCCAGCAGCTACCGGGACAGGGGAAACAATGAGCAGTTCTTC. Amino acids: CASSYRDRGNNEQFF.